What follows is one TCR beta chain and its context. Its antigen is undetermined. The data were obtained in a study of naive and memory T cell subsets. Findings of the study overall: Possibly reflecting memory cells re-expressing CD45RA, a few larger clonotypes occurred in naive repertoires, especially CD8.

V trimming: 0 bases; J trimming: 4 bases; junction bases outside the gene matches: 1. The V gene's germline CDR1 is SGHVS and CDR2 FQNEAQ. This CDR3 spans 15 amino acids. The beta constant-region primer was an equimolar mix of two oligonucleotides covering TRBC1 and TRBC2. Four rounds of PCR amplified the ligated cDNA using nested alpha and beta constant-region primers plus SP2. A single record per CDR3 protein comes from TCRdb applying MiXCR to the UMI-ligation and nested PCR reads. The repertoire includes over 110,000 distinct CDR3 sequences, 15% to 20% of them detected once, and roughly 0.6% sits in the top ten.

The chain uses TRBV7-8 and TRBJ1-3, with 9 bases that match TRBD1. The receptor's source is a human donor in good health. Sequencing was carried out using naive CD8+ T cells from blood. For the CDR3, the DNA is TGTGCCAGCAGCTTAGCGGACAGGGGAGGAAACACCATATATTTT. Its protein is CASSLADRGGNTIYF.